This TCR beta chain was recovered during a study of blood T cell repertoires in COVID-19. The protocol was immunoSEQ multiplex PCR, while the TCRdb copy is restricted to in-frame clones and leaves out a portion. The table records roughly 33,000 clones, around 84% of them present only once. Input material: peripheral blood. The receptor's source is a human donor with acute or convalescent COVID-19. The donor label of this sample is uncertain.

This CDR3 is CAWSSGRGIEQFF. CDR3 DNA: TGTGCCTGGAGTTCCGGGAGGGGAATCGAGCAGTTCTTC. This chain uses TRBV30 with TRBJ2-1; 8 bases are a match to TRBD2. Germline V gene data show CDR1 as GTSNPN and CDR2 as SVGIG (reference sequence). The CDR3 loop spans 13 amino acids. V shed 2 bases, J shed 10 bases, and the junction held 7 bases outside the gene matches.